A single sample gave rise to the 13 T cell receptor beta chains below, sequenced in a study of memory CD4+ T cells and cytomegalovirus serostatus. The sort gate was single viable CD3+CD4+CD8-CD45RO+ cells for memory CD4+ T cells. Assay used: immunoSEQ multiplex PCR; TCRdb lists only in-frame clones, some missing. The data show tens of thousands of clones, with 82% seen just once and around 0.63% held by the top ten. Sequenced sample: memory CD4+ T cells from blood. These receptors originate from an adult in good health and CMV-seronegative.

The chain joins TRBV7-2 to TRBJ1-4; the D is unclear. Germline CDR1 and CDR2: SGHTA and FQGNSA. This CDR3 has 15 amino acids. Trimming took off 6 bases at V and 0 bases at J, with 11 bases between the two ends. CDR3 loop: CASSPGSTTNEKLFF. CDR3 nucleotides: TGTGCCAGCAGTCCTGGGAGCACAACTAATGAAAAACTGTTTTTT.

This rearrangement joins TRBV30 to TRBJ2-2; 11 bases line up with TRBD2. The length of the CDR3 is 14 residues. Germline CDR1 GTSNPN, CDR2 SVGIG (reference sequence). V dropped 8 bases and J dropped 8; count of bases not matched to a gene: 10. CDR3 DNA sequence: TGTGCCGGAGGGCTAGCGGGGGGCTTTGGGGAGCTGTTTTTT. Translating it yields CAGGLAGGFGELFF.

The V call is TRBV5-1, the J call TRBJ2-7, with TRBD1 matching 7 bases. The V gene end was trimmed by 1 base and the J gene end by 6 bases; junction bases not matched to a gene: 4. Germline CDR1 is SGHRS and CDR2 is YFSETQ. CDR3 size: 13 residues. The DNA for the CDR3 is TGCGCCAGCAGCTTGCTTGCAGGGGGCGAGCAGTACTTC. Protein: CASSLLAGGEQYF.

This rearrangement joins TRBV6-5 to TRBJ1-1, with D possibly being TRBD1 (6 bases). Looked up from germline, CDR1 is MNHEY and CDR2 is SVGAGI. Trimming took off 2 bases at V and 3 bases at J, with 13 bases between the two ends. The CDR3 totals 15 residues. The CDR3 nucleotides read TGTGCCAGCAGTTACCTACAGGGTTGGGACACTGAAGCTTTCTTT. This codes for CASSYLQGWDTEAFF.

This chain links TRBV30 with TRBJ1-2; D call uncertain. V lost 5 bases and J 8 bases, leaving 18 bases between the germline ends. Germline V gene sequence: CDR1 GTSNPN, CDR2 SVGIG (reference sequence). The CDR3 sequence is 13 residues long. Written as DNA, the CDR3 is TGTGCCTGGGGCCCGGCGGCCCTCGGAGGCTACACCTTC. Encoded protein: CAWGPAALGGYTF.

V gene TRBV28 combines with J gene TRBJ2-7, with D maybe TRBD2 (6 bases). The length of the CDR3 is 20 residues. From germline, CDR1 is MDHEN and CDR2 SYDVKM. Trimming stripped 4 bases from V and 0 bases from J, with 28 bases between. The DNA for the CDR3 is TGTGCCAGCAGTTCCATCGGGACTTTCGGGCCTTCGGGGTTCTCCTACGAGCAGTACTTC. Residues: CASSSIGTFGPSGFSYEQYF. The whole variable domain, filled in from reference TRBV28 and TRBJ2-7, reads DVKVTQSSRYLVKRTGEKVFLECVQDMDHENMFWYRQDPGLGLRLIYFSYDVKMKEKGDIPEGYSVSREKKERFSLILESASTNQTSMYLCASSSIGTFGPSGFSYEQYFGPGTRLTVT.

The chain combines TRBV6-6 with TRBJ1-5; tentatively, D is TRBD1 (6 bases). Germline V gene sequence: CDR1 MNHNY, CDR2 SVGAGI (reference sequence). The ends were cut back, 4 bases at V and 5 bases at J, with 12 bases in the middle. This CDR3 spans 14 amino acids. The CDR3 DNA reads TGTGCCAGCAGTTCCCAGGGGAAAGATCAGCCCCAGCATTTT. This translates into CASSSQGKDQPQHF.

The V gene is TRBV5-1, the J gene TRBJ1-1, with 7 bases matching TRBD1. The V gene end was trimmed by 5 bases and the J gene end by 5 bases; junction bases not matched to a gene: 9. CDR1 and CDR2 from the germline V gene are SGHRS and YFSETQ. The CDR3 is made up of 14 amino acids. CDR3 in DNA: TGCGCCAGCAGAGAGGAGGGGGCAGTAACTGAAGCTTTCTTT. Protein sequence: CASREEGAVTEAFF.

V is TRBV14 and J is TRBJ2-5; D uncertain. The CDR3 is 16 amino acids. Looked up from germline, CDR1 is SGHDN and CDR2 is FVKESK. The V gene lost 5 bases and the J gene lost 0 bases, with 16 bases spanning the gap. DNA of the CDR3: TGTGCCAGCAGCGAAACTTCCAGCTGGTACCAAGAGACCCAGTACTTC. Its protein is CASSETSSWYQETQYF.

CDR3 DNA: TGCGCCAGCAGCCAAGTTGGGAAGACAAGGCTGAGGGAGCAGTTCTTC. Residues: CASSQVGKTRLREQFF. The chain joins TRBV4-1 to TRBJ2-1, with D hard to call. This CDR3 spans 16 amino acids. Per the germline V gene, CDR1 is MGHRA and CDR2 is YSYEKL. V lost 1 base and J lost 10, with 20 bases in between.

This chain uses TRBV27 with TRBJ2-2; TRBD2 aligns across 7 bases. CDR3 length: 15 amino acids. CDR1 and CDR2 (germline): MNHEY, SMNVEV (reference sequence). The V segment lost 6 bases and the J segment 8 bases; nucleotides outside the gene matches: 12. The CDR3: CASRPSGPKGGELFF. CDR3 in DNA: TGTGCCAGCAGGCCTAGCGGTCCAAAAGGAGGGGAGCTGTTTTTT.

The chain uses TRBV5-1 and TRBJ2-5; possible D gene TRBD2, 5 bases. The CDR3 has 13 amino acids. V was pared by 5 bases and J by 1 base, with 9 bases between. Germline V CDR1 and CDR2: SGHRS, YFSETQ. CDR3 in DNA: TGCGCCAGCAGGGGAGTACGCCAAGAGACCCAGTACTTC. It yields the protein CASRGVRQETQYF.

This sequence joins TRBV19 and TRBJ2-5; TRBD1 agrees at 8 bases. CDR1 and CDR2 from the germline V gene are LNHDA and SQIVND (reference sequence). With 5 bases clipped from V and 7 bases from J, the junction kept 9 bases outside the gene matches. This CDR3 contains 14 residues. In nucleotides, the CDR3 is TGTGCCAGTAGTGACTCGGACAGGGCAGGGACCCAGTACTTC. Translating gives CASSDSDRAGTQYF. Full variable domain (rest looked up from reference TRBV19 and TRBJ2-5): DGGITQSPKYLFRKEGQNVTLSCEQNLNHDAMYWYRQDPGQGLRLIYYSQIVNDFQKGDIAEGYSVSREKKESFPLTVTSAQKNPTAFYLCASSDSDRAGTQYFGPGTRLLVL.